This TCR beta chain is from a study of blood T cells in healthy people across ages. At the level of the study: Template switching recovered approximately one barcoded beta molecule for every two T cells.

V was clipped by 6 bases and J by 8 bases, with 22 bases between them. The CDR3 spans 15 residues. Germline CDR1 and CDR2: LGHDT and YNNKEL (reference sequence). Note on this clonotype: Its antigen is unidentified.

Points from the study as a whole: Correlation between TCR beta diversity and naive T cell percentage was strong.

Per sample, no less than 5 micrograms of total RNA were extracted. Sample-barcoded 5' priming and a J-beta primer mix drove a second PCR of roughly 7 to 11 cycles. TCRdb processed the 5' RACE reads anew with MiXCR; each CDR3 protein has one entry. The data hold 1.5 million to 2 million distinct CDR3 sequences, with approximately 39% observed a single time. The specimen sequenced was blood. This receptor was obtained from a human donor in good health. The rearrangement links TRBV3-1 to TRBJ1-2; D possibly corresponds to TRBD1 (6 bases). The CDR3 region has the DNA TGTGCCAGCAGGCCAAACAGGGATCGTGACTCGGGCTACACCTTC. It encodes CASRPNRDRDSGYTF.